This T cell receptor beta chain comes out of a study of neurological immune-mediated disorders. cDNA was made by 5'RACE with 10-nucleotide random UMIs. TCRdb called the 5' RACE reads again in MiXCR, with one record for every CDR3 protein. Here the sample spans fewer than 60,000 distinct CDR3 sequences, about 3.8% being singletons. Overall study findings and caveats: The repertoires of 18 of 34 multiple sclerosis patients fell into one related-CDR3 cluster (a possible signature) under phylogenetic grouping. Across subjects, no CDR3 amino acid sequence appeared in expanded clones of more than one subject, a finding that suggested private repertoires in all groups.

This clonotype was seen ten or more times. Its antigen remains unknown. Trimming stripped 7 bases from V and 5 bases from J, with 17 bases between. Germline CDR1 is DFQATT and CDR2 is SNEGSKA (reference sequence). This CDR3 has 13 residues. This chain links TRBV20-1 with TRBJ2-5; D assignment may be TRBD1 or TRBD2 (7 bases each). Sequenced material: PBMCs. This sequence originates from a man between 60 and 75 years old with multiple sclerosis. Here the CDR3 reads CSGAGQPRETQYF. CDR3 DNA sequence: TGCAGTGGAGCGGGACAGCCCCGGGAGACCCAGTACTTC.